The 9 T cell receptor beta chains presented below share a single source sample, sequenced in a study of response to subunit inactivated influenza vaccine. TCRdb reanalysed the RT-PCR reads using MiXCR and keeps one entry per CDR3 protein. The profile covers approximately 520,000 distinct CDR3 sequences, with approximately 24% appearing a single time and approximately 2% taken by the ten largest. The specimen was CD4+ T cells sorted from PBMCs, collected 4 to 6 days after vaccination. The source is a man over 45 who received an inactivated influenza vaccine.

The chain has TRBV7-2 and TRBJ2-3; D uncertain. The CDR3 extends over 14 amino acids. Trimming left V 8 bases short and J 1 base short, with 13 bases between. Per the germline V gene, CDR1 is SGHTA and CDR2 is FQGNSA. In DNA, the CDR3 is TGTGCCAGCGAAAGGCGGCGTGGCACAGATACGCAGTATTTT. Its translation: CASERRRGTDTQYF.

This clonotype has only a few counts. V gene TRBV5-1 combines with J gene TRBJ2-2, with no clear D. CDR3 length: 16 amino acids. Germline loops: CDR1 SGHRS, CDR2 YFSETQ. Trimming removed 4 bases at V and 3 bases at J, with 16 bases between. CDR3 region: CASSPPPSAHTGELFF. Written as DNA, the CDR3 is TGCGCCAGCAGCCCCCCCCCCAGTGCCCACACCGGGGAGCTGTTTTTT.

This clonotype was recorded a few times. This CDR3 is CASSLFSGSSYNEQFF. CDR3 coding DNA: TGTGCCAGCAGCTTATTCTCAGGGAGCTCCTACAATGAGCAGTTCTTC. The chain is built from TRBV7-8 and TRBJ2-1; D tentatively fits TRBD1 or TRBD2 (5 bases each). The germline V gene has CDR1 SGHVS and CDR2 FQNEAQ. The CDR3 contains 16 residues. V was shortened by 2 bases and J by 0 bases, with 11 bases between the two germline ends.

This clonotype was seen repeatedly, ten times or more. V is TRBV7-9 and J is TRBJ2-1; D remains ambiguous. There are 10 residues in the CDR3. Germline V gene data show CDR1 as SEHNR and CDR2 as FQNEAQ (reference sequence). Trimming left V 5 bases short and J 7 bases short, with 3 bases between. CDR3 nucleotide sequence: TGTGCCAGCAGCGGTAATGAGCAGTTCTTC. It is translated as CASSGNEQFF. Drawing the rest from reference TRBV7-9 and TRBJ2-1, the complete variable domain is DTGVSQNPRHKITKRGQNVTFRCDPISEHNRLYWYRQTLGQGPEFLTYFQNEAQLEKSRLLSDRFSAERPKGSFSTLEIQRTEQGDSAMYLCASSGNEQFFGPGTRLTVL.

The CDR3, as DNA: TGCAGTGCTGTTAGAGACAGGGTTAGCAATCAGCCCCAGCATTTT. It encodes CSAVRDRVSNQPQHF. This rearrangement joins TRBV20-1 to TRBJ1-5, with 7 bases matching TRBD1. The CDR3 spans 15 residues. Germline trimming cut 5 bases from V and 0 bases from J; bases unmatched to any gene: 7. From germline, CDR1 is DFQATT and CDR2 SNEGSKA (reference sequence).

This clonotype was found a few times. V usage is TRBV28 and J usage is TRBJ1-1; D is uncertain. Germline V CDR1 and CDR2: MDHEN, SYDVKM. The CDR3 has 17 residues. V lost 4 bases to trimming and J lost 1 base, with 19 bases between them. The CDR3 DNA sequence: TGTGCCAGCAGTTCTATCTTAAGGAGGGTTGGGAACACTGAAGCTTTCTTT. Its protein is CASSSILRRVGNTEAFF.

This clonotype was detected only a few times. A junction end diverges from the germline sequence, so it may reflect a read error. This CDR3 is CASSRRPGLAGVPSTDTQYF. CDR3 in DNA: TGTGCTAGCAGCCGACGTCCGGGACTAGCGGGGGTCCCGAGCACAGATACGCAGTATTTT. The V call is TRBV7-7, the J call TRBJ2-3; the match to TRBD2 covers 14 bases. This CDR3 has 20 residues. The germline gives CDR1 SSHAT, CDR2 FNYEAQ (reference sequence).

This chain links TRBV5-1 with TRBJ2-1; D perhaps matches TRBD1 (5 bases). V was trimmed by 1 base and J by 0 bases, leaving 11 bases between them. Germline loops: CDR1 SGHRS, CDR2 YFSETQ. This CDR3 spans 16 amino acids. CDR3 DNA sequence: TGCGCCAGCAGCTTGATTGCAGGGTTCTCCTACAATGAGCAGTTCTTC. The encoded protein is CASSLIAGFSYNEQFF.

This chain connects TRBV5-1 to TRBJ2-1, with 7 bases aligning to TRBD1. V lost 6 bases to trimming and J lost 1 base; unmatched junction nucleotides: 13. Looked up from germline, CDR1 is SGHRS and CDR2 is YFSETQ. This CDR3 region has 17 residues. This CDR3 reads CASTGGTRLESYNEQFF. In DNA, the CDR3 is TGCGCCAGCACAGGGGGTACTAGGCTAGAGTCCTACAATGAGCAGTTCTTC. The full variable domain, its missing parts supplied by reference TRBV5-1 and TRBJ2-1, is KAGVTQTPRYLIKTRGQQVTLSCSPISGHRSVSWYQQTPGQGLQFLFEYFSETQRNKGNFPGRFSGRQFSNSRSEMNVSTLELGDSALYLCASTGGTRLESYNEQFFGPGTRLTVL.